This TCR beta chain was identified during a study of blood T cell repertoires in COVID-19. Trimming shortened V by 3 bases and J by 1 base, and 5 bases separated the two germline ends. The CDR3 has 13 amino acids. CDR1 and CDR2 (germline): ENHRY, SYGVKD. The cohort comprised adults aged roughly 18 to 100 years residing in 20 to 25 US areas. What the recovered Cohort 3 donors had was two negative PCRs, clearance, or symptom resolution. Produced via immunoSEQ multiplex PCR; TCRdb's table is partial and in-frame only. The table shows roughly 150,000 clones, with more than 70% occurring only once. This rearrangement joins TRBV10-3 to TRBJ2-3, with D maybe TRBD1 (5 bases). Input material: PBMCs or T cells enriched from blood (not recorded which). This TCR came from a man aged 55 to 70 who had recovered from COVID-19. The CDR3 spells CAISEGGTDTQYF. In nucleotides, the CDR3 is TGTGCCATCAGTGAAGGGGGCACAGATACGCAGTATTTT.